Each of the 14 T cell receptor beta chains below was sequenced from the same sample in a study of T cell responses to AZD1222 COVID-19 vaccine. The method was immunoSEQ multiplex PCR; TCRdb's version includes in-frame clones alone and lacks a portion of them. The sample shows 150,000 to 200,000 clones, just over 90% of them seen only once. Sample: peripheral blood, taken on day 0 of AZD1222 vaccination. These receptors all stem from an adult in good health.

This clone has only one observation. The chain employs TRBV18 and TRBJ2-2; perhaps TRBD2 as D (5 bases). V dropped 2 bases and J dropped 2 bases, with 9 bases sitting between them. Germline CDR1 and CDR2: KGHSH and LQKENI. CDR3 length: 15 residues. The CDR3 loop reads CASSPKSGNTGELFF. CDR3 coding DNA: TGTGCCAGCTCACCAAAATCGGGAAACACCGGGGAGCTGTTTTTT.

The chain uses TRBV19 and TRBJ1-6, with 12 bases identical to TRBD1. The CDR3 totals 14 residues. V gave up 5 bases and J gave up 13 bases; unmatched junction bases: 6. From germline, CDR1 is LNHDA and CDR2 SQIVND (reference sequence). The CDR3 spells CASSGDRGLAPLHF. The CDR3 bases are TGTGCCAGTAGTGGGGACAGGGGGCTCGCGCCCCTCCACTTT.

The chain joins TRBV11-2 to TRBJ1-2; unclear D gene. Germline V gene sequence: CDR1 SGHAT, CDR2 FQNNGV. Trimming stripped 3 bases from V and 3 bases from J, with 5 bases between. CDR3 length equals 12 residues. CDR3 DNA sequence: TGTGCCAGCAGCTTCGGGGACTATGGCTACACCTTC. This gives the protein CASSFGDYGYTF.

CDR3 in DNA: TGTGCCAGCAGGTACAGGCAAGAGACCCAGTACTTC. Its translation: CASRYRQETQYF. V and J are TRBV6-6 and TRBJ2-5; weak D call: TRBD1 (5 bases). CDR1 MNHNY and CDR2 SVGAGI come from the germline V gene (reference sequence). The CDR3 totals 12 residues. The ends were cut back, 6 bases at V and 2 bases at J, with 7 bases in the middle.

This clone has just one count. The rearrangement uses TRBV5-1 and TRBJ2-7, with TRBD1 matching 7 bases. CDR1 and CDR2 (germline): SGHRS, YFSETQ. The CDR3 runs 16 residues. V trimming: 3 bases; J trimming: 4 bases; junction bases outside the gene matches: 13. The CDR3 nucleotides are TGCGCCAGCAGCTATACCAGGGACAGCGGTGGGTACGAGCAGTACTTC. Translated: CASSYTRDSGGYEQYF.

The gene calls are TRBV5-1 and TRBJ1-3; 7 bases agree with TRBD1. CDR3 length: 18 residues. From germline, CDR1 is SGHRS and CDR2 YFSETQ. With V trimmed by 4 bases and J by 4 bases, 17 bases remained unmatched. The chain's CDR3 is CASSLNPNDREYGNTIYF. CDR3 DNA sequence: TGCGCCAGCAGCCTGAACCCTAATGACAGGGAGTACGGAAACACCATATATTTT.

This chain connects TRBV6-4 to TRBJ2-1; maybe TRBD1 (6 bases). CDR3 size: 13 residues. Between the trimmed V and J ends, which lost 5 bases and 8 bases, there was a span of 13 bases. Germline lookup yields CDR1 MRHNA and CDR2 SNTAGT. This chain's CDR3 is CASSHRVEDEQFF. In nucleotides, the CDR3 is TGTGCCAGCAGTCACAGGGTAGAAGATGAGCAGTTCTTC.

This clone was seen once. This sequence joins TRBV19 and TRBJ1-6, with D hard to call. The germline V and J ends were trimmed by 4 bases and 3 bases, with 7 bases remaining between them. Germline values: CDR1 LNHDA, CDR2 SQIVND (reference sequence). The CDR3 covers 14 residues. The CDR3 region is CASSTDIYNSPLHF. In DNA form, the CDR3 reads TGTGCCAGTAGTACGGATATCTATAATTCACCCCTCCACTTT.

The chain employs TRBV4-1 and TRBJ1-2, with D uncertain. The CDR3 totals 16 residues. V gave up 0 bases and J gave up 5 bases, with 16 bases separating them. The V gene's germline CDR1 is MGHRA and CDR2 YSYEKL. CDR3 region: CASSQDVGPALYGYTF. In DNA form, the CDR3 reads TGCGCCAGCAGCCAAGATGTAGGCCCGGCATTATATGGCTACACCTTC.

The CDR3 here is CASRASGGQETQYF. The CDR3 DNA is TGTGCCAGCCGGGCTAGCGGGGGTCAAGAGACCCAGTACTTC. This chain joins TRBV7-3 and TRBJ2-5; 10 nucleotides agree with TRBD2. Germline V gives CDR1 SGHTA, CDR2 FQGTGA. The CDR3 extends over 14 amino acids. V gave up 8 bases and J gave up 2 bases; unmatched junction bases: 5.

V gene TRBV18 combines with J gene TRBJ1-5; 9 bases are shared with TRBD1. The CDR3 runs 15 residues. Germline V lookup: CDR1 KGHSH, CDR2 LQKENI. V was pared by 5 bases and J by 1 base, with 3 bases of the junction left unmatched. In DNA form, the CDR3 reads TGTGCCAGCTCAATGGGGACAGGGAGCAATCAGCCCCAGCATTTT. It is translated as CASSMGTGSNQPQHF.

The CDR3 sequence is CASSQKFFLSGKLADEQYF. The CDR3 DNA is TGTGCCAGCAGCCAAAAATTTTTCCTCTCCGGAAAGCTAGCGGACGAGCAGTACTTC. The chain recombines TRBV14 with TRBJ2-7; the match to TRBD2 covers 7 bases. Germline trimming cut 2 bases from V and 5 bases from J; bases unmatched to any gene: 21. The CDR3 sequence is 19 residues long. Germline-derived CDR1 and CDR2 are SGHDN and FVKESK.

The V call is TRBV2, the J call TRBJ1-1; 10 bases fit TRBD1. Looked up from germline, CDR1 is SNHLY and CDR2 is FYNNEI. J was trimmed by 9 bases and V by 3 bases; bases with no gene match: 4. This CDR3 spans 13 amino acids. CDR3 in amino acids: CASSDRDRGKAFF. For the CDR3, the DNA is TGTGCCAGCAGTGACCGGGACAGGGGTAAAGCTTTCTTT.

The gene calls are TRBV7-2 and TRBJ2-5; a possible D gene is TRBD2 (6 bases). The CDR3 has 14 residues. Germline V gene sequence: CDR1 SGHTA, CDR2 FQGNSA. V gave up 5 bases and J gave up 5 bases, with 15 bases separating them. CDR3 nucleotides: TGTGCCAGCAGCCCGGGGGATGTGGGGGAGACCCAGTACTTC. Its translation: CASSPGDVGETQYF.